The 13 T cell receptor beta chains in this list originate from one sample, sequenced in a study of control samples from healthy donors and cancer patients. Produced via immunoSEQ multiplex PCR; TCRdb's table is partial and in-frame only. In the table there are about 82,000 clones, around 87% of which are singletons. The sample was blood. These receptor sequences come from a man over 45 in good health.

This sequence joins TRBV10-3 and TRBJ2-7; D gene uncertain. V was trimmed by 0 bases and J by 4 bases, leaving 7 bases between them. The CDR3 length is 13 residues. Germline V lookup: CDR1 ENHRY, CDR2 SYGVKD. The CDR3 sequence: CAISESGLYEQYF. The CDR3 nucleotides are TGTGCCATCAGTGAGTCCGGTCTATACGAGCAGTACTTC.

This chain links TRBV7-9 with TRBJ1-2; no firm D call. The germline V and J ends were trimmed by 2 bases and 7 bases, with 5 bases remaining between them. Germline CDR1 is SEHNR and CDR2 is FQNEAQ (reference sequence). The length of the CDR3 is 11 residues. Here the CDR3 DNA reads TGTGCCAGCAGCTTATTCCGTGGCTACACCTTC. Translated, it gives CASSLFRGYTF.

V and J are TRBV6-5 and TRBJ1-2; D is possibly TRBD1 (5 bases). Between the trimmed V and J ends, which lost 6 bases and 6 bases, there was a span of 17 bases. The CDR3 contains 14 residues. CDR1 and CDR2 (germline): MNHEY, SVGAGI. DNA of the CDR3: TGTGCCAGCAGAAACGGGGCAGGGCTACATGGCTACACCTTC. Translating gives CASRNGAGLHGYTF.

Only one count was recorded for this clone. The chain couples TRBV21-1 to TRBJ1-3; whether TRBD1, the table's D call, matches the DNA was not checked. TRBV21-1 is assigned pseudogene status. The length of the CDR3 is 16 residues. CDR3 in amino acids: CASSPTGALSGNTIYF. The CDR3 DNA sequence: TGTGCCAGCAGCCCGACAGGGGCTCTCTCTGGAAACACCATATATTTT.

The chain joins TRBV2 to TRBJ1-1; 9 bases are shared with TRBD1. The germline V gene has CDR1 SNHLY and CDR2 FYNNEI. Unmatched junction bases numbered 6, after V lost 5 bases and J lost 5 bases. The CDR3 consists of 14 residues. DNA for the CDR3: TGTGCCAGCAGTTGGACAGGGGCGCTGACTGAAGCTTTCTTT. Protein product: CASSWTGALTEAFF. Together with reference TRBV2 and TRBJ1-1, the CDR3 gives the full variable domain: EPEVTQTPSHQVTQMGQEVILRCVPISNHLYFYWYRQILGQKVEFLVSFYNNEISEKSEIFDDQFSVERPDGSNFTLKIRSTKLEDSAMYFCASSWTGALTEAFFGQGTRLTVV.

The rearrangement uses TRBV4-3 and TRBJ1-2; 8 nucleotides align to TRBD1. CDR1 is LGHNA, CDR2 YSLEER, per germline. V shed 3 bases and J 4 bases; nucleotides not matched to a gene: 10. The CDR3 covers 16 residues. In DNA, the CDR3 is TGCGCCAGCAGCCACCTCTTCAGGGGGCCGGGCTATGGCTACACCTTC. This translates into CASSHLFRGPGYGYTF.

CDR3: CASSSTGGVSDTQYF. The CDR3 nucleotides are TGTGCCAGCAGCTCAACAGGGGGCGTCTCAGATACGCAGTATTTT. The V and J genes are TRBV7-3 and TRBJ2-3, with 9 bases that match TRBD1. CDR1 is SGHTA and CDR2 is FQGTGA in the germline V gene. Losses at the gene ends were 4 bases for V and 4 bases for J; bases not matched to a gene: 6. CDR3 length: 15 residues.

This chain's CDR3 is CATSNSGGDNEQFF. As DNA, the CDR3 is TGTGCCACCAGCAATAGCGGGGGGGACAATGAGCAGTTCTTC. V and J are TRBV15 and TRBJ2-1; TRBD2 aligns across 11 bases. The CDR3 consists of 14 residues. Germline lookup yields CDR1 LNHNV and CDR2 YYDKDF (reference sequence). With V trimmed by 4 bases and J by 5 bases, 1 base remained unmatched. Variable domain in full (rest from reference TRBV15 and TRBJ2-1): DAMVIQNPRYQVTQFGKPVTLSCSQTLNHNVMYWYQQKSSQAPKLLFHYYDKDFNNEADTPDNFQSRRPNTSFCFLDIRSPGLGDTAMYLCATSNSGGDNEQFFGPGTRLTVL.

The chain has TRBV7-2 and TRBJ2-2; D gene uncertain. This CDR3 has 14 amino acids. Trimming stripped 2 bases from V and 4 bases from J, with 8 bases between. Germline-derived CDR1 and CDR2 are SGHTA and FQGNSA. The chain's CDR3 is CASSLSYSTGELFF. The CDR3 region has the DNA TGTGCCAGCAGCTTATCATACAGCACCGGGGAGCTGTTTTTT.

The V gene is TRBV4-3, the J gene TRBJ1-1; no clear D gene. V shed 4 bases and J shed 3 bases, with 9 bases lying between them. The CDR3 contains 13 residues. Germline lookup yields CDR1 LGHNA and CDR2 YSLEER. CDR3 in amino acids: CASSPYSYTEAFF. CDR3 bases: TGCGCCAGCAGCCCTTACTCCTACACTGAAGCTTTCTTT.

CDR3 residues: CASSEQGWGSGNTIYF. The CDR3 bases are TGTGCCAGCAGTGAACAGGGTTGGGGCTCTGGAAACACCATATATTTT. The V gene is TRBV6-1, the J gene TRBJ1-3, with a weak D call TRBD1 (5 bases). V lost 2 bases, J lost 0 bases, and 11 bases lay in between. Germline V gene lookup returns CDR1 MNHNS and CDR2 SASEGT. CDR3 length: 16 residues.

With respect to this clone: One end of the junction varies from germline; a read error may be responsible. The chain carries TRBV3-1 (or the pseudogene TRBV3-2) and TRBJ1-2, with a possible D match to TRBD1 (6 bases). CDR1 is LGHDT and CDR2 is YNNKEL in the germline V gene (reference sequence). CDR3 length: 16 residues. CDR3 residues: CASSSDIQGGYYGYIF. The CDR3 DNA reads TGTGCCAGCAGCTCGGATATACAGGGAGGGTACTATGGCTACATCTTC.

This clone was counted once. The chain joins TRBV6-5 to TRBJ2-2; 11 bases align to TRBD1. Germline trimming cut 4 bases from V and 5 bases from J; bases unmatched to any gene: 3. Germline V gene data show CDR1 as MNHEY and CDR2 as SVGAGI. This CDR3 is 15 amino acids long. The DNA for the CDR3 is TGTGCCAGCAGTTTCTGGGACAGGGGGACCGGGGAGCTGTTTTTT. Amino acids: CASSFWDRGTGELFF.